This TCR beta chain was profiled in a study of response to subunit inactivated influenza vaccine. Points from the study as a whole: After each seasonal influenza vaccination, few new T cells are recruited, the authors suggested.

TCRdb reanalysed the RT-PCR reads using MiXCR and keeps one entry per CDR3 protein. Of just over 300,000 distinct CDR3 sequences detected, approximately 23% appear once; the ten largest clones hold 10% to 13%. The V gene lost 6 bases and the J gene lost 13 bases, with 22 bases spanning the gap. The CDR3 consists of 13 residues. This clonotype was picked up a small number of times. Its antigen is unidentified. This sequence originates from a man aged 45 to 70 who received an inactivated influenza vaccine. The V and J genes are TRBV12-3 or TRBV12-4 and TRBJ2-7; tentative D call: TRBD1 (5 bases). Source: PBMCs from blood, taken 21 months after vaccination. The CDR3 sequence: CASSLTRRQRRYF. For the CDR3, the DNA is TGTGCCAGCAGCTTAACGCGGCGACAGAGAAGATACTTC.